A selection of T cell receptor beta chains follows, all from one sample in a study of cytomegalovirus exposure and HLA in healthy donors. Using immunoSEQ multiplex PCR, the repertoire was profiled, and TCRdb retains in-frame clones only, with some absent. The data show about 150,000 clones, around 86% seen once. Sequenced: PBMCs. These receptors were collected from a woman in her 30s in good health and CMV-seronegative. Each CDR3 is given with its conserved first and last residue. D genes are given only for firm matches. Where a row states a size, it is once, few, many or the class of an expanded clone; other rows omit it.

.	TRBJ2-7	.	TRBV7-8	TGTGCCAGCAGCAACTCAGGTCTCGAGCAGTACTTC	CASSNSGLEQYF
.	TRBJ2-7	TRBD1	TRBV15	TGTGCCACCAGCATAATAATTTCGGCAGGGGGCATATACGAGCAGTACTTC	CATSIIISAGGIYEQYF
.	TRBJ1-1	.	TRBV7-9	TGTGCCAGCAACATGGGCCCAAACACTGAAGCTTTCTTT	CASNMGPNTEAFF
few	TRBJ1-5	.	TRBV2	TGTGCCAGCAGTGCTGGGACAAGTAATCAGCCCCAGCATTTT	CASSAGTSNQPQHF
once	TRBJ1-5	TRBD1	TRBV27	TGTGCCAGCAGTTTATTTGGACAGGGGCGCAATCAGCCCCAGCATTTT	CASSLFGQGRNQPQHF
.	TRBJ1-4	.	TRBV27	TGTGCCAGCAGGCTACAGGGTGGTGGGGAAAAACTGTTTTTT	CASRLQGGGEKLFF
.	TRBJ2-1	TRBD2	TRBV4-2	TGTGCCAGCAGCCTTCTGGCGGGAGCGGGCAATGAGCAGTTCTTC	CASSLLAGAGNEQFF
few	TRBJ1-1	.	TRBV30	TGTGCCTGGAGAAGCGACAGTGAAGCTTTCTTT	CAWRSDSEAFF
.	TRBJ2-7	TRBD1	TRBV2	TGTGCCAGCAAACCAACCCGGGGACAGGACTCCTACGAGCAGTACTTC	CASKPTRGQDSYEQYF
few	TRBJ2-4	.	TRBV5-1	TGCGCCAGCAGCTTGGGACAGGGAGGAGGAAACATTCAGTACTTC	CASSLGQGGGNIQYF
.	TRBJ1-1	.	TRBV4-1	TGCGCCAGCAGCCAAGCTGCAGGGCTGCGGACTGAAGCTTTCTTT	CASSQAAGLRTEAFF
.	TRBJ2-2	TRBD2	TRBV13	TGTGCCAGCAGCGCGGTCACTAGCGGGGGAGGCCACGGGGAGCTGTTTTTT	CASSAVTSGGGHGELFF
.	TRBJ1-5	.	TRBV27	TGTGCCAGCAGTACCCTCGGGTCTAATCAGCCCCAGCATTTT	CASSTLGSNQPQHF
.	TRBJ2-3	TRBD2	TRBV28	TGTGCCAGCAGTTCCGCGACTAGCGCCAGCACAGATACGCAGTATTTT	CASSSATSASTDTQYF
many	TRBJ2-1	.	TRBV7-3	TGTGCCAGCAGCCCGGGCTACAATGAGCAGTTCTTC	CASSPGYNEQFF
.	TRBJ2-5	TRBD2	TRBV7-2	TGTGCCAGCAGCTTAAGCGGGGGAGAAGAGACCCAGTACTTC	CASSLSGGEETQYF
.	TRBJ1-3	TRBD1	TRBV27	TGTGCCAGCAGTCCAACAGGGGCAACAGGGGAGAAGAGAAACACCATATATTTT	CASSPTGATGEKRNTIYF
.	TRBJ2-7	.	TRBV5-1	TGCGCCAGCAGCCCCTCCACAGGGACCTACGAGCAGTACTTC	CASSPSTGTYEQYF
.	TRBJ1-6	.	TRBV7-9	TGTGCCAGCAGCTCTTGGGAGGGGGAGGTAGGAATGGATAATTCACCCCTCCACTTT	CASSSWEGEVGMDNSPLHF
.	TRBJ2-7	TRBD1	TRBV5-1	TGCGCCAGTTCCCAGGGGGCCTACGAGCAGTACTTC	CASSQGAYEQYF
.	TRBJ1-3	.	TRBV5-4	TGTGCCAGCAGCTTGGGGCCCCCTGGAAACACCATATATTTT	CASSLGPPGNTIYF
.	TRBJ1-5	.	TRBV30	TGTGCCTGGAGAAGGAAGGGGAGCAATCAGCCCCAGCATTTT	CAWRRKGSNQPQHF
.	TRBJ1-1	.	TRBV5-1	TGCGCCAGCAGCTTGAGTCCGAGCATGAACACTGAAGCTTTCTTT	CASSLSPSMNTEAFF
.	TRBJ1-4	.	TRBV2	TGTGCCAGCAAGCAAGGGGTAGCTAATGAAAAACTGTTTTTT	CASKQGVANEKLFF
.	TRBJ2-1	TRBD2	TRBV10-1	TGCGCCAGCAGTGAACCGGGACTAGGGGACAATGAGCAGTTCTTC	CASSEPGLGDNEQFF
.	TRBJ1-5	.	TRBV2	TGTGCCAGCAGTGAAGGCGGGGGGCCGTGGGATCAGCCCCAGCATTTT	CASSEGGGPWDQPQHF
.	TRBJ1-2	.	TRBV30	TGTGCCTGGAGGGTGGGAGGATTTGGCTACACCTTC	CAWRVGGFGYTF
.	TRBJ2-5	.	TRBV5-4	TGTGCCAGCAGCTTGGCGAATCGCGGCGAGACCCAGTACTTC	CASSLANRGETQYF
.	TRBJ1-6	.	TRBV6-1	TGTGCCAGCAGCCGAGGGGGGGGAGCGGGCTCACCCCTCCACTTT	CASSRGGGAGSPLHF
.	TRBJ1-2	.	TRBV4-1	TGCGCCAGCAGCCATAGGGACACCCTTAGCGGCTACACCTTC	CASSHRDTLSGYTF
.	TRBJ1-1	.	TRBV6-1	TGTGCCAGCAGTGAAGCCCGGGTGGGGCGGACTGAAGCTTTCTTT	CASSEARVGRTEAFF
.	TRBJ2-1	TRBD2	TRBV7-3	TGTGCCAGCAGCAGAAGCGGGAGGGGACATGAGCAGTTCTTC	CASSRSGRGHEQFF
.	TRBJ2-1	.	TRBV19	TGTGCCAGTAGTACGGGAACGTACAATGAGCAGTTCTTC	CASSTGTYNEQFF
few	TRBJ1-1	.	TRBV5-1	TGCGCCAGCAGCTTGGATGAGGGGGTTTCTGAAGCTTTCTTT	CASSLDEGVSEAFF
.	TRBJ2-3	TRBD2	TRBV4-2	TGTGCCAGCAGCTCCCGGGTAGCGGGATTCACAGATACGCAGTATTTT	CASSSRVAGFTDTQYF
.	TRBJ2-3	.	TRBV4-1	TGCGCCAGCAGCCATACTAGATCGCGCACAGATACGCAGTATTTT	CASSHTRSRTDTQYF
.	TRBJ2-1	TRBD2	TRBV19	TGTGCCAGTAGTATTTCCGGACTAGCGGGAGTGGGAGTGTTATATGAGCAGTTCTTC	CASSISGLAGVGVLYEQFF
.	TRBJ2-1	.	TRBV5-4	TGTGCCAGCAGCTTGGACGCGGGGCCGAGTTCCTACAATGAGCAGTTCTTC	CASSLDAGPSSYNEQFF
few	TRBJ2-7	.	TRBV6-5	TGTGCCAGCAGACTCGCCTACGAGCAGTACTTC	CASRLAYEQYF
.	TRBJ2-5	.	TRBV2	TGTGCCAGCAGTGGGTCTAGGCGAGAGACTCAGTACTTC	CASSGSRRETQYF
.	TRBJ2-3	.	TRBV2	TGTGCCAGCAGTTTTGACGGAGGGCGGGATACGCAGTATTTT	CASSFDGGRDTQYF
.	TRBJ2-7	TRBD2	TRBV11-2	TGTGCCAGCAGCTTAGAGGCGGGAGCGACCTACGAGCAGTACTTC	CASSLEAGATYEQYF
.	TRBJ2-7	.	TRBV7-9	TGTTCCAGCAGCTCAGGAGGGAGAGGGCTCCCCTACGAGCAGTACTTC	CSSSSGGRGLPYEQYF
.	TRBJ1-2	.	TRBV7-9	TGTGCCAGCAGCTTGACAGCCTTCTATGGCTACACCTTC	CASSLTAFYGYTF
once	TRBJ1-6	.	TRBV29-1	TGCAGCGTTCCCCCGCGGGAGCGAAATTCACCCCTCCACTTT	CSVPPRERNSPLHF
.	TRBJ2-3	TRBD2	TRBV19	TGTGCCAGTTTGGGGACTAGCTTCGATACGCAGTATTTT	CASLGTSFDTQYF
.	TRBJ2-3	TRBD2	TRBV15	TGTGCCACCAGCAGACTAGCGGGAGCCCGAGATACGCAGTATTTT	CATSRLAGARDTQYF
.	TRBJ2-3	TRBD2	TRBV27	TGTGCCAGCAGCCGGCTAGCGGGGGGAGGTCAGGCAGATACGCAGTATTTT	CASSRLAGGGQADTQYF
few	TRBJ2-2	.	TRBV27	TGTGCCAGCAGTTTTTGGCCTACCGGGGAGCTGTTTTTT	CASSFWPTGELFF
.	TRBJ2-1	.	TRBV4-2	TGTGCCAGCAGCCAAGTCTCGGTGGGAGTGGGCGTCAATGAGCAGTTCTTC	CASSQVSVGVGVNEQFF
.	TRBJ1-5	.	TRBV9	TGTGCCAGCAGCGTAGGGTGGAGGGAAGGTGAGCCCCAGCATTTT	CASSVGWREGEPQHF
.	TRBJ2-3	.	TRBV11-1	TGTGCCAGCAGCTTAGTCTTCACAGATACGCAGTATTTT	CASSLVFTDTQYF
.	TRBJ1-4	.	TRBV18	TGTGCCAGCTCAGACGTACTAGCGGGGGATGAAAAACTGTTTTTT	CASSDVLAGDEKLFF
.	TRBJ1-5	.	TRBV23-1	TGCGCCCGGGGGGGGAGGGGGGATAGCAATCAGCCCCAGCATTTT	CARGGRGDSNQPQHF
.	TRBJ2-2	TRBD1	TRBV5-1	TGCGCCAGCAGTATCGGACAGGCTGGCGGCACCGGGGAGCTGTTTTTT	CASSIGQAGGTGELFF
.	TRBJ1-5	TRBD1	TRBV6-6	TGTGCCAGCAGTTATGGGACCCAGGGGGTAGGGCCCCAGCATTTT	CASSYGTQGVGPQHF
.	TRBJ2-6	TRBD1	TRBV2	TGTGCCAGCAGGACAGGGGAAGTGTCTGGGGCCAACGTCCTGACTTTC	CASRTGEVSGANVLTF